This T cell receptor (beta chain) comes out of a study of tumor-infiltrating lymphocytes in primary liver carcinoma (TCRdb year 2017). At the level of the whole study: The five patients, three men and two women aged 30 to 69 years, had hepatocellular carcinoma (four) or combined HCC and intrahepatic cholangiocarcinoma (one). A total of 35 or so specimens from 5 patients went through TCRbeta repertoire sequencing, namely 25 tumor regions, 5 adjacent noncancerous liver tissues and 5 peripheral blood samples. To link TCRbeta repertoire diversity to the local molecular phenotype, the 20 to 25 tumor region samples were profiled with Agilent mRNA microarrays. Each sample produced about 3.5 to 8 million productive TCRbeta reads, and read depth showed no significant difference between tissue types. TCRbeta repertoire sequencing, expression microarrays and whole-exome sequencing were combined in the study across five regions of each liver tumor, with adjacent normal tissue and blood also included. High reproducibility was observed for the technical replicate repertoires, with mean shared-clone rates around 0.9 and correlation coefficients above 0.95. The tumors of the five patients were staged as T1-T3 N0M0, with maximum diameters ranging from about 4 to 11 cm. Results and caveats for the whole study, not just this receptor: Because the samples were bulk and unsorted, CD4+ and CD8+ T cell repertoires could not be compared. Only the TCR beta chain was sequenced, so true repertoire diversity is likely underestimated because unpaired alpha chains were not captured. Just about 8-25% of top clones turned up in all five regions of a tumor, which suggests spatial heterogeneity among tumor-infiltrating T cells. Repertoire overlap was higher between tumor regions (mean about 36%) than tumor-adjacent (approximately 17%) or tumor-blood (14%) pairs, consistent with antigen-driven expansion. A significantly larger repertoire fraction was made up by the top 250 clones in tumors than in blood (p = 0.039). With just four or five patients in the study, the authors point out that the findings should be validated in a larger study.

The germline V gene yields SGHAT for CDR1 and FQNNGV for CDR2. V is cut back by 2 bases and J by 7 bases, with 7 bases in the junction unmatched. Counted from cysteine to phenylalanine, this CDR3 has 15 amino acids. Only the CDR3 part of the read is kept: 45 bases, read in frame from the first base. Using a constant-region primer and ProtoScript II reverse transcriptase, TCRbeta-specific cDNA was reverse-transcribed from roughly 460 ng total RNA. Three nested multiplex PCR rounds, following a slightly modified ARM-PCR procedure, were used to build the TCRbeta libraries. Each of the first two PCR rounds ran for around 10 cycles using multiplex TRBV1-TRBV30 forward primers together with a Cbeta reverse primer. Sample barcodes and Illumina adapters were attached in a final 25-cycle PCR using Deep VentR polymerase. Before sequencing, amplicons of 200-500 bp were purified from gel using a QIAquick gel extraction kit. TCRbeta amplicons were sequenced on an Illumina HiSeq 2500 with 250-bp paired-end reads. In the paper's pipeline: Quality trimming of reads was performed with Trimmomatic v0.33, and paired reads were merged with FLASH v1.2.11 so that full CDR3 sequences could be recovered. MiGEC v1.2.1b assigned V, D and J germline segments to the rearranged TCRbeta sequences. Clonotype statistics, along with Shannon-Wiener diversity indices, were calculated using VDJtools v1.0.0. To cut down on sampling bias, every analysis after diversity analysis relied on just the 250 most abundant clonotypes from each sample. TCRdb trimmed the raw reads at Q25, called clones with MiXCR and kept productive beta chains. Rows merge per CDR3 protein into single entries with the most common DNA and genes. The authors' filters were not applied to this entry. The sample table lists tens of thousands of distinct CDR3 sequences, 70% to 85% of them with a count of one. The ten largest make up around 50% of the sample.

Points on this clonotype: There is no known antigen for this receptor. Per-base qualities were not stored, and no clone one base away is much larger.

Total RNA and DNA were co-extracted without cell sorting from about 19-30 mg of bulk tissue using the AllPrep DNA/RNA mini kit. Surgical resection was performed in China between 2015 and 2016 on four to six patients with histopathologically diagnosed primary liver carcinoma. Chronic HBV infection was present in the patients, and the patients were treatment-naive at sampling. Each tumor was sampled at five spatially separated regions: the tumor centre plus the superior, inferior, left-lateral and right-lateral poles. According to histology, viable tumor cells made up more than 85% of every tumor sample. Fresh tumor and adjacent tissue pieces were bisected, with one half stored in RNAlater at -80 degrees C and the other half sent for histology.

The TCR comes from a man between 40 and 49 years old with primary liver carcinoma and hepatitis B virus infection. The sample comprised liver tumor tissue from sampling region 2. Reading the label with the study, this specimen's cell subset or site is: tumor region T2, inferior pole. The chain employs TRBV11-2 and TRBJ2-1, with 8 junctional bases fitting TRBD1. In nucleotide form, the sequence is TGTGCCAGCAGCTTAAGGACAGGGCCGGGGAATGAGCAGTTCTTC. It specifies CASSLRTGPGNEQFF.